This TCR beta chain emerged from a study of shared clonotypes between healthy human individuals. As defined, naive CD8 cells were CD45RO-negative and positively selected for CCR7, with terminally differentiated effector memory CD45RA+ cells excluded. The assay was immunoSEQ multiplex PCR, and TCRdb's table has in-frame clones only and misses some. This sample has millions of clones, with 93% found just once. The ends lost 4 bases at V and 3 bases at J; junction bases unmatched: 10. The CDR3 totals 17 residues. Per germline, CDR1 MDHEN and CDR2 SYDVKM. Sequencing input: naive CD8+ T cells from PBMCs. The chain couples TRBV28 to TRBJ1-4, with 8 bases lining up with TRBD1. The clonotype comes from a young man in good health. Some clones in this sample may be carry-over from other donors' samples. The CDR3 DNA sequence: TGTGCCAGCAGTTCCCCGGACAGGGATCTTTCTAATGAAAAACTGTTTTTT. This codes for CASSSPDRDLSNEKLFF.